These T cell receptor beta chains were read from a single sample in a study of blood T cell repertoires in COVID-19. Assay: immunoSEQ multiplex PCR; the TCRdb copy retains only in-frame clones and omits some. The sample carries about 210,000 clones, about 83% recorded once. Sequencing input: peripheral blood. The receptors originated from a woman in her forties or fifties with acute or convalescent COVID-19. The CDR3 runs from the conserved cysteine through the conserved F or W. D genes are given only for firm matches. Size tells how often a clone was seen (once, few, many) or the class of an expanded clone, and some rows leave it out.

cdr3_aa cdr3_nt v_call d_call clone_size j_call
CASSQQGAPNEQYF TGTGCCAGCTCACAACAGGGGGCGCCTAACGAGCAGTACTTC TRBV18 TRBD1 NA TRBJ2-7
CASSPLRAGQEQYF TGTGCCAGCTCACCCTTGCGCGCGGGGCAGGAGCAGTACTTC TRBV18 NA NA TRBJ2-7
CASSTGAASYEQYF TGTGCCAGCAGCACTGGGGCGGCTAGCTACGAGCAGTACTTC TRBV7-2 NA NA TRBJ2-7
CASSQGSAGSSYEQYF TGCGCCAGCAGCCAAGGGTCAGCGGGGAGCTCCTACGAGCAGTACTTC TRBV5-1 TRBD2 NA TRBJ2-7
CASRRVNTEAFF TGTGCCAGCAGAAGAGTGAACACTGAAGCTTTCTTT TRBV12-3/TRBV12-4 NA once TRBJ1-1
CASSYSQYEQYF TGTGCCAGCAGTTACTCCCAATACGAGCAGTACTTC TRBV6-2/TRBV6-3 NA few TRBJ2-7
CASSLAGGQGERGYTF TGTGCCAGCAGCTTAGCCGGGGGACAGGGGGAGAGGGGCTACACCTTC TRBV11-2 TRBD1 NA TRBJ1-2
CASSPDRGGVDEQFF TGCGCCAGCAGCCCGGACAGGGGGGGTGTGGATGAGCAGTTCTTC TRBV5-1 TRBD1 NA TRBJ2-1
CASRDRGAANEKLFF TGTGCCAGCAGGGACAGGGGGGCGGCTAATGAAAAACTGTTTTTT TRBV2 TRBD1 NA TRBJ1-4
CASSEAPRGPSGELFF TGTGCCAGCAGTGAAGCGCCCAGGGGCCCGTCCGGGGAGCTGTTTTTT TRBV6-1 NA NA TRBJ2-2
CASSLRQFTYEQYF TGTGCCAGCAGCTTGCGACAGTTCACCTACGAGCAGTACTTC TRBV5-6 NA NA TRBJ2-7
CASSLRQGSEQFF TGTGCCAGCAGCCTCCGACAGGGCAGTGAGCAGTTCTTC TRBV7-8 TRBD1 NA TRBJ2-1
CATSDSWNRDEQYF TGTGCCACCAGTGATAGTTGGAACAGGGACGAGCAGTACTTC TRBV24-1 NA NA TRBJ2-7
CASSGIGTGGPYEQYF TGTGCCAGCAGTGGTATCGGGACAGGGGGCCCCTACGAGCAGTACTTC TRBV6-1 TRBD1 NA TRBJ2-7
CASSLGTSTYNEQFF TGTGCCAGCAGCTTAGGGACTAGTACCTACAATGAGCAGTTCTTC TRBV7-3 TRBD2 NA TRBJ2-1
CASSPVRASGRADPTDTQYF TGTGCCAGCAGTCCCGTCCGGGCTAGCGGGAGGGCCGATCCCACAGATACGCAGTATTTT TRBV28 TRBD2 NA TRBJ2-3
CASNSGVADEQFF TGTGCCAGCAACTCGGGAGTCGCGGATGAGCAGTTCTTC TRBV11-2 NA NA TRBJ2-1
CASRFGVGSYNSPLHF TGTGCCAGCAGGTTCGGGGTAGGCTCCTATAATTCACCCCTCCACTTT TRBV28 NA once TRBJ1-6
CSASGFSTNEKLFF TGCAGCGCCTCCGGGTTTTCAACTAATGAAAAACTGTTTTTT TRBV29-1 NA NA TRBJ1-4
CASSGTSGRWGTDTQYF TGTGCCAGCAGCGGGACTAGCGGGAGATGGGGCACAGATACGCAGTATTTT TRBV7-8 TRBD2 few TRBJ2-3
CASSDTDRPQEKLFF TGTGCCAGCAGTGACACGGACAGGCCCCAGGAAAAACTGTTTTTT TRBV6-1 TRBD1 NA TRBJ1-4
CASSIGIHPSSGANVLTF TGTGCCAGTAGTATTGGTATCCACCCGAGCTCTGGGGCCAACGTCCTGACTTTC TRBV19 NA NA TRBJ2-6